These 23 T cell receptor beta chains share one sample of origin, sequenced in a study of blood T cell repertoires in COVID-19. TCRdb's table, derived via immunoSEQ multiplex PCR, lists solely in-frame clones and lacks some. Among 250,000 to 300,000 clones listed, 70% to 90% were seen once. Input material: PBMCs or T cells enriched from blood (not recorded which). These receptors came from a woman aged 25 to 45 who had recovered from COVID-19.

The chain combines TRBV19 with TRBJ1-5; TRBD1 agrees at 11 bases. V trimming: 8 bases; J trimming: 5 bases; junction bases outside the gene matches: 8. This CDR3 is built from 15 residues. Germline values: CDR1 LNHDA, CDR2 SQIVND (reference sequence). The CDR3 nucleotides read TGTGCCAGTCGGATCCAGGGACAGGGGGATCAGCCCCAGCATTTT. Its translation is CASRIQGQGDQPQHF.

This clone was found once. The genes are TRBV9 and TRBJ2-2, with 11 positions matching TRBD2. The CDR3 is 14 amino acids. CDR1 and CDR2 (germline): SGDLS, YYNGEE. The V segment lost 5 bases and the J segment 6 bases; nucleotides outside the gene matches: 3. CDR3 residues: CASRDSGGAGELFF. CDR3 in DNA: TGTGCCAGCAGAGATAGCGGGGGGGCCGGGGAGCTGTTTTTT.

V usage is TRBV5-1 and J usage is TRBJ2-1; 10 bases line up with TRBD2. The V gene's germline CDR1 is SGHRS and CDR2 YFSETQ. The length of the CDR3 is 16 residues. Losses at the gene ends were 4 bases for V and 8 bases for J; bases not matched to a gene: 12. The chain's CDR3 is CASSGPSGSRRDEQFF. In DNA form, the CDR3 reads TGCGCCAGCAGCGGTCCTAGCGGGAGCCGCCGGGATGAGCAGTTCTTC.

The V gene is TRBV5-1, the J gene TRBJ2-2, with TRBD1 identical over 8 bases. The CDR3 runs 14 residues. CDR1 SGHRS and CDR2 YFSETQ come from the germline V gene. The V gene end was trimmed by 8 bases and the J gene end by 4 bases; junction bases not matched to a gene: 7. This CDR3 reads CASTGQDFTGELFF. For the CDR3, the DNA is TGCGCCAGTACGGGACAGGACTTCACCGGGGAGCTGTTTTTT.

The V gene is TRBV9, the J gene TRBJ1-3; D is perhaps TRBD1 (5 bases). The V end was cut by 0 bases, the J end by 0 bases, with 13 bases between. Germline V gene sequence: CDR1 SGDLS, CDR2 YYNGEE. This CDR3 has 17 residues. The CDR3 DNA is TGTGCCAGCAGCGTAGGTGGGGGGGGGATCTCTGGAAACACCATATATTTT. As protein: CASSVGGGGISGNTIYF.

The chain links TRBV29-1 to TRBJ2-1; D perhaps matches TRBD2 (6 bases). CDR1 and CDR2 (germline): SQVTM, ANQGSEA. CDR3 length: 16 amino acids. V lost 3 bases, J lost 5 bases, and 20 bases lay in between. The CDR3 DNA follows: TGCAGCGTTGATGGTCTGCGACTAGTTAGTGACAATGAGCAGTTCTTC. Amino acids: CSVDGLRLVSDNEQFF.

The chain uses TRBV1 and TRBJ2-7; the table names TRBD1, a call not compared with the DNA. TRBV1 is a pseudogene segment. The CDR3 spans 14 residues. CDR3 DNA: TGCACCAGCACCCCGACAGGGCACCCCTACGAGCAGTACTTC. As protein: CTSTPTGHPYEQYF.

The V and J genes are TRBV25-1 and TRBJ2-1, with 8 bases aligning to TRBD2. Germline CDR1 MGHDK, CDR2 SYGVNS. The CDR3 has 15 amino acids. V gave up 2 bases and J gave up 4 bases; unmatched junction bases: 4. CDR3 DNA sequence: TGTGCCAGCAGTGAAGCGGGGGGCGTATACAATGAGCAGTTCTTC. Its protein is CASSEAGGVYNEQFF.

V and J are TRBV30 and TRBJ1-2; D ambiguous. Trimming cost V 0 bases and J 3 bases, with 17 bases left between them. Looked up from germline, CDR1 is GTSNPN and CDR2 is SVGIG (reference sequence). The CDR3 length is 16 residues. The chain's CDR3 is CAWSVLPRRSDYGYTF. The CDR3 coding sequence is TGTGCCTGGAGTGTACTGCCGCGTCGGTCGGACTATGGCTACACCTTC. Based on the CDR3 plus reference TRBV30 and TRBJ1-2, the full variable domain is SQTIHQWPATLVQPVGSPLSLECTVEGTSNPNLYWYRQAAGRGLQLLFYSVGIGQISSEVPQNLSASRPQDRQFILSSKKLLLSDSGFYLCAWSVLPRRSDYGYTFGSGTRLTVV.

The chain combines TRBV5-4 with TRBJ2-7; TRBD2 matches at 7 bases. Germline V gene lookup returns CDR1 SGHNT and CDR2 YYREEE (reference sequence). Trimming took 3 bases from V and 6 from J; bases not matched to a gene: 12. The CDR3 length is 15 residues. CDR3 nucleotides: TGTGCCAGCAGCTCCCCTTGGGGATGGGGGGGCGAGCAGTACTTC. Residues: CASSSPWGWGGEQYF.

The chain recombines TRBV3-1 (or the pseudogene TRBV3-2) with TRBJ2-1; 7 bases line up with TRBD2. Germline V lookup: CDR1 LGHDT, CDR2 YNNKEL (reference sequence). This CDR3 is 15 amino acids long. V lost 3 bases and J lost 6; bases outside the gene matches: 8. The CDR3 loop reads CASSHGETSRNEQFF. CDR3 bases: TGTGCCAGCAGCCACGGTGAGACTAGCCGCAATGAGCAGTTCTTC.

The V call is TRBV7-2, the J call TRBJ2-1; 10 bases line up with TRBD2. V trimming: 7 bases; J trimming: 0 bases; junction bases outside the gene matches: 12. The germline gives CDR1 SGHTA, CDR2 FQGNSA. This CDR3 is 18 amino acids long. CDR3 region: CASTPLAGALSSYNEQFF. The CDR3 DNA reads TGTGCCAGCACCCCGCTAGCGGGGGCTCTCAGCTCCTACAATGAGCAGTTCTTC.

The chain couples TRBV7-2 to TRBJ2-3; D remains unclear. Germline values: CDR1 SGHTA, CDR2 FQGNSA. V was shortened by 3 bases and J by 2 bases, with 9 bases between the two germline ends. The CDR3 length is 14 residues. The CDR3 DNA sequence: TGTGCCAGCAGCTTTCTTGGCCCCACAGATACGCAGTATTTT. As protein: CASSFLGPTDTQYF.

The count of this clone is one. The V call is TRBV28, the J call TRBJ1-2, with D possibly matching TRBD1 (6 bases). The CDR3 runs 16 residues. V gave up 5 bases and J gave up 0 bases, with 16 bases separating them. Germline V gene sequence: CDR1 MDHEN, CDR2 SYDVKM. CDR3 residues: CASSLLLGGANYGYTF. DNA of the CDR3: TGTGCCAGCAGTCTTTTACTAGGGGGAGCTAACTATGGCTACACCTTC.

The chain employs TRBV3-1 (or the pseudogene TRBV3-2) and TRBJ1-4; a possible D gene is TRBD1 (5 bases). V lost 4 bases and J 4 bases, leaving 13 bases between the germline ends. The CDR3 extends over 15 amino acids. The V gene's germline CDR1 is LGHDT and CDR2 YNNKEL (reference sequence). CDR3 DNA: TGTGCCAGCAGCCTAAGGGGAGGCCTTAATGAAAAACTGTTTTTT. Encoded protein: CASSLRGGLNEKLFF.

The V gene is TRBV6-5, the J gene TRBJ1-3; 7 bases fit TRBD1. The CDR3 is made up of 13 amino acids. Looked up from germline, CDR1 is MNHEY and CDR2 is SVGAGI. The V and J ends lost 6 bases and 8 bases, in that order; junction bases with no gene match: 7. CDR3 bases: TGTGCCAGCAGGCCGGGACAGCAATACACCATATATTTT. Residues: CASRPGQQYTIYF.

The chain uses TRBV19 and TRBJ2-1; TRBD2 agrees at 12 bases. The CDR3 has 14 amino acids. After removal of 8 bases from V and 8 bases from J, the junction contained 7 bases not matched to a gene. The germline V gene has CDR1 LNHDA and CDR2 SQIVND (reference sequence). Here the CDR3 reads CASQLAGGPYEQFF. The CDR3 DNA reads TGTGCCAGTCAGCTAGCGGGGGGGCCCTATGAGCAGTTCTTC.

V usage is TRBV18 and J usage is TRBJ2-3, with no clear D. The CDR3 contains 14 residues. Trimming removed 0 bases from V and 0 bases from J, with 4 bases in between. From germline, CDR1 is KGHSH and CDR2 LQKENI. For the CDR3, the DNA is TGTGCCAGCTCACCACCCTCCAGCACAGATACGCAGTATTTT. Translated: CASSPPSSTDTQYF.

The CDR3 sequence: CASSSRQDGEQYF. In nucleotides, the CDR3 is TGTGCCAGCAGTTCCCGGCAGGATGGCGAGCAGTACTTC. The chain links TRBV12-3 or TRBV12-4 to TRBJ2-7, with unresolved D. V lost 4 bases and J 6 bases, leaving 13 bases between the germline ends. This CDR3 has 13 residues.

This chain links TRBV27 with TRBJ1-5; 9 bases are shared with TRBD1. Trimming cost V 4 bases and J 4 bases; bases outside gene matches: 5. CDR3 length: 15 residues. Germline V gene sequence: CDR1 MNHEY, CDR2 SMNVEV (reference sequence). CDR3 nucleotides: TGTGCCAGCAGTTGGGGACAGGGAAAAAATCAGCCCCAGCATTTT. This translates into CASSWGQGKNQPQHF.

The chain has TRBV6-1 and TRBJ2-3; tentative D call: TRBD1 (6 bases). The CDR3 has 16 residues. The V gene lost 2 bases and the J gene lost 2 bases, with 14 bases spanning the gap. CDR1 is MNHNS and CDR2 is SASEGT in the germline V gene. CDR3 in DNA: TGTGCCAGCAGTGAACCGTTGGGGGCTCCCACAGATACGCAGTATTTT. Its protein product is CASSEPLGAPTDTQYF.

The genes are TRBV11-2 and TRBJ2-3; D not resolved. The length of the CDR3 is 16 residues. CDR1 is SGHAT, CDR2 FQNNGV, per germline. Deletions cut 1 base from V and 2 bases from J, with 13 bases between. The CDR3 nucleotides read TGTGCCAGCAGCTTAGGCGAGCCGTTCTACACAGATACGCAGTATTTT. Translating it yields CASSLGEPFYTDTQYF.

As DNA, the CDR3 is TGTGCCAGCAGTTTCAGAGCGGGGGTTCAAGAGACCCAGTACTTC. It is translated as CASSFRAGVQETQYF. This chain connects TRBV28 to TRBJ2-5; 8 nucleotides align to TRBD2. Germline V CDR1 and CDR2: MDHEN, SYDVKM. The CDR3 covers 15 residues. V lost 3 bases, J lost 2 bases, and 5 bases stayed unmatched.